A single sample gave rise to the 17 T cell receptor beta chains below, sequenced in a study of T cell clonality in common variable immunodeficiency. Here immunoSEQ multiplex PCR was the method, and the copy in TCRdb shows in-frame clones only, minus some. Sampling found 75,000 to 85,000 clones, none seen once. The sequenced sample consisted of peripheral blood mononuclear cells. The origin of the receptors is a person aged 18 to 70 in good health.

This clone was seen ten or more times. The CDR3 end lies 3 residues beyond the end of the read and is filled in from the germline J gene. The chain links TRBV5-1 to TRBJ1-6, with D uncertain. The ends were cut back, 4 bases at V and 10 bases at J, with 18 bases in the middle. Germline V lookup: CDR1 SGHRS, CDR2 YFSETQ. The length of the CDR3 is 15 residues. Here the CDR3 reads CASSVWSYSGSPLHF. The covered CDR3 bases are TGCGCCAGCAGCGTCTGGAGCTATTCAGGCTCACCC.

This clone was seen many times. The CDR3 goes on 3 residues after the read ends, and that part is filled in from the germline J gene. The chain joins TRBV10-2 to TRBJ2-1; D is undetermined. Germline V lookup: CDR1 WSHSY, CDR2 SAAADI. Trimming cost V 8 bases and J 2 bases, with 7 bases left between them. The CDR3 is made up of 12 amino acids. The CDR3 sequence: CASLSPYNEQFF. The CDR3 DNA, read in part, is TGCGCCAGCCTTAGCCCCTACAATGAG.

This clone was found many times. The CDR3 extends 3 residues past the end of the read, so its final part is completed from the germline J gene. The chain joins TRBV10-3 to TRBJ2-3, with a possible D match to TRBD1 (5 bases). Trimming shortened V by 0 bases and J by 8 bases, and 9 bases separated the two germline ends. CDR3 size: 13 residues. Germline CDR1 is ENHRY and CDR2 is SYGVKD. The CDR3 sequence: CAISESTELTQYF. The sequenced part of the CDR3 DNA is TGTGCCATCAGTGAGTCGACAGAACTTACG.

This clone was recorded many times. With the read ending 3 residues before the CDR3 end, the germline J gene is used to fill in that end. The chain is built from TRBV20-1 and TRBJ1-1; 8 positions agree with TRBD1. In germline, CDR1 is DFQATT, CDR2 SNEGSKA (reference sequence). V gave up 0 bases and J gave up 1 base; unmatched junction bases: 4. There are 15 residues in the CDR3. The DNA read from the CDR3 is TGCAGTGCTAGAGATCGCGGGACAGGGAACACTGAA. Its protein product is CSARDRGTGNTE. The full CDR3 protein is CSARDRGTGNTEAFF.

This clone was detected ten times or more. Sequencing ends 3 residues short of the CDR3 end; the germline J gene provides the rest. This chain uses TRBV18 with TRBJ2-1; possible D gene TRBD1, 6 bases. The CDR3 spans 13 residues. In germline, CDR1 is KGHSH, CDR2 LQKENI. V was trimmed by 6 bases and J by 9 bases, leaving 15 bases between them. CDR3 sequence reads: CASSEPDRREQFF. Incomplete CDR3 DNA: TGTGCCAGCTCCGAACCAGACAGGCGTGAG.

This clone was recorded at least ten times. The read terminates 3 residues ahead of where the CDR3 ends, so the germline J gene completes it. This chain links TRBV6-1 with TRBJ2-7; perhaps TRBD1 as D (5 bases). V was clipped by 1 base and J by 3 bases, with 16 bases between them. The CDR3 extends over 16 amino acids. Germline CDR1 and CDR2: MNHNS and SASEGT. The CDR3 sequence: CASSEEFGAVFYEQYF. The part of the CDR3 DNA that was read is TGTGCCAGCAGTGAAGAATTTGGGGCAGTCTTCTACGAG.

This clone was detected ten times or more. The observed sequence ends 3 residues before the CDR3 terminus, with the missing tail filled in from the germline J gene. The gene calls are TRBV12-3 or TRBV12-4 and TRBJ2-7; perhaps TRBD2 as D (6 bases). The CDR3 loop spans 16 amino acids. Trimming removed 6 bases at V and 6 bases at J, with 24 bases between. CDR3 bases read: TGTGCCAGCAGCCCTCAGCGGAGCGGGCAATTACCCGAG. Protein: CASSPQRSGQLPE. The complete CDR3 sequence is CASSPQRSGQLPEQYF.

Many counts were recorded for this clone. The read ends 3 residues before the CDR3 terminus; that terminus is restored from the germline J gene. This chain uses TRBV9 with TRBJ2-1; 8 bases agree with TRBD2. The V gene's germline CDR1 is SGDLS and CDR2 YYNGEE. With V trimmed by 4 bases and J by 8 bases, 11 bases remained unmatched. CDR3 length equals 15 residues. The CDR3 spells CASSPLSGRSHEQFF. The CDR3 DNA, read in part, is TGTGCCAGCAGCCCCTTGAGCGGGAGATCCCATGAG.

This clone has a count of ten or more. The CDR3 reads CASSYQRRVLGETQYF. The covered CDR3 bases are TGTGCCAGCAGTTACCAGCGGCGGGTGCTGGGAGAGACC. The gene calls are TRBV6-2 or TRBV6-3 and TRBJ2-5; D is possibly TRBD2 (5 bases). The read stops 3 residues short of the end of the CDR3; the missing end is completed from the germline J gene. This CDR3 has 16 residues. Germline V CDR1 and CDR2: MNHEY, SVGEGT. The germline V and J ends were trimmed by 2 bases and 4 bases, with 17 bases remaining between them.

This clone was seen only a few times. Coverage ceases 3 residues before the CDR3 finishes, and the germline J gene fills in the end. V usage is TRBV20-1 and J usage is TRBJ2-5; D is uncertain. V shed 7 bases and J shed 6 bases, with 18 bases lying between them. Germline V gives CDR1 DFQATT, CDR2 SNEGSKA (reference sequence). The CDR3 sequence is 13 residues long. The CDR3 loop reads CSVQNKINQTQYF. CDR3 DNA, as far as it was read: TGCAGTGTACAAAATAAAATCAATCAGACC.

This clone came up many times. The junction and the germline gene differ at one end; a read error may be behind it. The sequence runs out 3 residues before the end of the CDR3; the remainder is reconstructed from the germline J gene. The chain is built from TRBV5-4 and TRBJ2-3, with 11 nucleotides matching TRBD2. The germline V gene encodes CDR1 SGHNT and CDR2 YYREEE (reference sequence). CDR3 length: 15 amino acids. CDR3 DNA, as far as it was read: TGTGTCAGCAGCCCGGGACTAGCGGAGGGTGTTACG. Its translation is CVSSPGLAEGVT. The full CDR3 protein reads CVSSPGLAEGVTQYF.

This clone was observed many times. The read comes to an end 3 residues before the CDR3 does, leaving the germline J gene to fill in the end. The gene calls are TRBV12-3 or TRBV12-4 and TRBJ2-1; D remains unclear. CDR3 size: 11 residues. V dropped 8 bases and J dropped 5 bases, with 7 bases sitting between them. The covered CDR3 bases are TGTGCCAGCGGCCCAGACAATGAG. It specifies CASGPDNE. The whole CDR3 reads CASGPDNEQFF.

This clone was seen many times. The read gets to within 3 residues of the CDR3 end, and the germline J gene fills in the rest. The chain has TRBV20-1 and TRBJ2-1; 8 bases fit TRBD2. The CDR3 has 12 residues. Unmatched junction bases numbered 4, after V lost 3 bases and J lost 9 bases. The germline CDR1 and CDR2 sequences are DFQATT and SNEGSKA (reference sequence). The CDR3 sequence: CSARGTSSEQFF. The sequenced CDR3 bases are TGCAGTGCTAGGGGGACTAGTAGTGAG.

This clone was detected ten times or more. Incomplete CDR3 DNA: TGCGCCAGCAGCTTGGGGACAGGGTGGGATGGC. It yields the protein CASSLGTGWDG. The entire CDR3 protein is CASSLGTGWDGYTF. This chain joins TRBV5-1 and TRBJ1-2, with 8 bases fitting TRBD1. The CDR3 is cut off 3 residues early in the read; its end comes from the germline J gene. CDR1 SGHRS and CDR2 YFSETQ come from the germline V gene. V lost 0 bases to trimming and J lost 6 bases; unmatched junction nucleotides: 4. The CDR3 is 14 residues long. Filled out from reference TRBV5-1 and TRBJ1-2, the complete variable domain reads KAGVTQTPRYLIKTRGQQVTLSCSPISGHRSVSWYQQTPGQGLQFLFEYFSETQRNKGNFPGRFSGRQFSNSRSEMNVSTLELGDSALYLCASSLGTGWDGYTFGSGTRLTVV.

This clone was found many times. The missing CDR3 end, 3 residues past where the read stops, is filled in from the germline J gene. The chain links TRBV7-2 to TRBJ2-7; D call uncertain. The CDR3 consists of 14 residues. Trimming took off 5 bases at V and 1 base at J, with 12 bases between the two ends. The germline gives CDR1 SGHTA, CDR2 FQGNSA. The CDR3 loop is CASSPGTLSYEQYF. Partial CDR3 DNA: TGTGCCAGCAGCCCCGGTACGCTTTCCTACGAG.

The table lists this clone with many counts. A read error may produce the germline difference seen at one junction end. The read gets to within 3 residues of the CDR3 end, and the germline J gene fills in the rest. This chain connects TRBV4-2 to TRBJ2-7; 7 bases are a match to TRBD1. Germline V gene data show CDR1 as LGHNA and CDR2 as YNFKEQ. The CDR3 has 13 residues. CDR3 DNA (partial): TGCGCCAGCAGCCGCGGCAGGGGGTACGAG. It yields the protein CASSRGRGYE. The full-length CDR3 reads as CASSRGRGYEQYF.

This clone was picked up many times. With the read ending 3 residues before the CDR3 end, the germline J gene is used to fill in that end. The chain is built from TRBV5-4 and TRBJ2-1; no firm D call. The CDR3 is 13 amino acids. Trimming took off 2 bases at V and 5 bases at J, with 8 bases between the two ends. Germline V gene lookup returns CDR1 SGHNT and CDR2 YYREEE (reference sequence). CDR3 DNA, as far as it was read: TGTGCCAGCAGCTTTCCCTTCGACAATGAG. This codes for CASSFPFDNE. The whole CDR3 sequence is CASSFPFDNEQFF.